In this sample, the clone carrying this T cell receptor (beta chain) turned up a few times. The antigen remains unidentified. As to treatment: oral pan-JAK inhibitor, 5-10 mg twice daily. Researchers picked out CD4+ and CD8+ T cells from PBMCs by sorting. The CDR3 consists of 13 residues. Trimming removed 7 bases at V and 0 bases at J, with 12 bases between. Germline V CDR1 and CDR2: SQVTM, ANQGSEA. The data stem from a study of CD8+ T cells in alopecia areata. Study-wide points: Many expanded lesional clones persisted in scalp and blood during tofacitinib treatment.

Sequencing relied on a cDNA template that was reverse transcribed from extracted RNA. Sequencing used immunoSEQ multiplex PCR; TCRdb keeps in-frame clones, though not all of them. Here the sample spans under 200,000 clones, about 60% being singletons. The rearrangement links TRBV29-1 to TRBJ1-1; D is ambiguous. Sample: CD4+ T cells sorted from blood, taken at week 24, from a patient treated with tofacitinib. The origin of this receptor is a human donor with alopecia areata. Written as DNA, the CDR3 is TGCAGCGCGACCGGGAGGCTGAACACTGAAGCTTTCTTT. Translating gives CSATGRLNTEAFF.